A selection of T cell receptor beta chains follows, all from one sample in a study of cytomegalovirus exposure and HLA in healthy donors. Assay: immunoSEQ multiplex PCR; the TCRdb copy retains only in-frame clones and omits some. This table has roughly 170,000 clones, 80% appearing once. Sequencing input: PBMCs. Every receptor here comes from a man in his thirties or forties in good health and CMV-seropositive. The CDR3 runs from the conserved cysteine through the conserved F or W. The D gene is left open where the match is weak. Expanded clones are given a class, and other clones once, few, many or no size at all.

J	size	D	V	CDR3	DNA
TRBJ2-2	NA	TRBD1	TRBV7-3	CASQRGQGTGELFF	TGTGCCAGCCAAAGGGGGCAGGGCACCGGGGAGCTGTTTTTT
TRBJ2-3	NA	NA	TRBV11-3	CASSLSSSDYSTDTQYF	TGTGCCAGCAGCTTATCCTCTAGCGATTATTCCACAGATACGCAGTATTTT
TRBJ1-3	NA	TRBD1	TRBV5-1	CASSPGTGGTGNTIYF	TGCGCCAGCAGCCCCGGGACAGGGGGAACTGGAAACACCATATATTTT
TRBJ2-3	once	NA	TRBV4-3	CASSRAFTDTQYF	TGCGCCAGCAGCCGGGCGTTCACAGATACGCAGTATTTT
TRBJ1-4	NA	NA	TRBV5-1	CASSQSMVANEKLFF	TGCGCCAGCAGCCAATCTATGGTGGCTAATGAAAAACTGTTTTTT
TRBJ2-2	NA	NA	TRBV4-1	CASSQGRGAHTGELFF	TGCGCCAGCAGCCAAGGACGGGGGGCACACACCGGGGAGCTGTTTTTT
TRBJ2-5	few	TRBD2	TRBV5-1	CASSPGLAGYQETQYF	TGCGCCAGCAGCCCGGGACTAGCGGGGTACCAAGAGACCCAGTACTTC
TRBJ1-4	NA	NA	TRBV27	CASRQTGPDEKLFF	TGTGCCAGCAGGCAGACAGGCCCGGATGAAAAACTGTTTTTT
TRBJ2-5	NA	TRBD2	TRBV11-2	CASSSKLAGGWTQYF	TGTGCCAGCAGCTCGAAACTAGCGGGGGGCTGGACCCAGTACTTC
TRBJ1-5	NA	NA	TRBV23-1	CASSQFGYRENQPQHF	TGCGCCAGCAGTCAATTTGGTTACAGGGAGAATCAGCCCCAGCATTTT
TRBJ2-2	NA	TRBD1	TRBV7-8	CASSLLWDRGRPGELFF	TGTGCCAGCAGCTTACTGTGGGACAGGGGGCGCCCCGGGGAGCTGTTTTTT
TRBJ1-5	NA	TRBD1	TRBV27	CASSPWTGEGDRAQPQHF	TGTGCCAGCAGTCCGTGGACAGGGGAAGGGGACCGAGCTCAGCCCCAGCATTTT
TRBJ2-3	NA	TRBD1	TRBV7-3	CASSLRGTGRLADTQYF	TGTGCCAGCAGCTTAAGGGGGACAGGACGTCTTGCAGATACGCAGTATTTT
TRBJ1-5	NA	NA	TRBV2	CASSDTKKYTNPNQPQHF	TGTGCCAGCAGTGATACGAAGAAATACACCAACCCCAATCAGCCCCAGCATTTT
TRBJ1-2	few	NA	TRBV6-6	CASSPPGRLSSYTF	TGTGCCAGCAGCCCCCCCGGCAGACTTAGTAGCTACACCTTC
TRBJ1-2	NA	NA	TRBV19	CATQQELYGYTF	TGTGCCACTCAACAGGAATTGTATGGCTACACCTTC
TRBJ2-1	NA	TRBD2	TRBV28	CASSLGRGGNEQFF	TGTGCCAGCAGTCTCGGGAGGGGGGGCAATGAGCAGTTCTTC
TRBJ1-5	NA	NA	TRBV14	CASSQETPYVQPQHF	TGTGCCAGCAGCCAAGAGACTCCATACGTCCAGCCCCAGCATTTT
TRBJ2-7	NA	TRBD2	TRBV5-1	CASSPGTSGGANLYEQYF	TGCGCCAGCAGCCCCGGGACTAGCGGGGGGGCCAATCTCTACGAGCAGTACTTC
TRBJ1-5	NA	NA	TRBV5-1	CASSSQGGSNQPQHF	TGCGCCAGCAGCTCTCAGGGTGGTAGCAATCAGCCCCAGCATTTT
TRBJ2-2	NA	TRBD2	TRBV14	CASSQELAGVTGELFF	TGTGCCAGCAGCCAAGAACTAGCGGGGGTTACCGGGGAGCTGTTTTTT
TRBJ1-2	NA	NA	TRBV5-1	CASSLEQGTPLGGYTF	TGCGCCAGCAGCTTGGAGCAGGGGACCCCCCTAGGTGGCTACACCTTC
TRBJ1-3	NA	NA	TRBV6-1	CASSEVAGAGNTIYF	TGTGCCAGCAGTGAAGTGGCAGGGGCTGGAAACACCATATATTTT
TRBJ1-1	NA	NA	TRBV11-2	CASSLSGVDTEAFF	TGTGCCAGCAGCTTATCGGGGGTGGACACTGAAGCTTTCTTT
TRBJ1-1	NA	NA	TRBV2	CAIIIKPAEAFF	TGTGCCATAATCATTAAGCCCGCTGAAGCTTTCTTT
TRBJ1-1	few	NA	TRBV6-6	CASSYGGGTEAFF	TGTGCCAGCAGTTACGGGGGGGGGACTGAAGCTTTCTTT
TRBJ2-7	NA	NA	TRBV10-3	CAISSGSYEQYF	TGTGCCATCAGCTCGGGGTCCTACGAGCAGTACTTC
TRBJ2-5	few	TRBD2	TRBV25-1	CASSELAETQETQYF	TGTGCCAGCAGTGAACTAGCGGAAACCCAAGAGACCCAGTACTTC
TRBJ1-5	few	NA	TRBV7-8	CASSWGRLSNQPQHF	TGTGCCAGCAGCTGGGGCAGACTTAGCAATCAGCCCCAGCATTTT
TRBJ2-5	NA	TRBD2	TRBV10-2	CASNPAGTSGPAQYF	TGCGCCAGCAACCCCGCCGGGACTAGCGGCCCGGCCCAGTACTTC
TRBJ2-3	NA	TRBD2	TRBV5-1	CASSNPGLAGDTQYF	TGCGCCAGCAGTAACCCGGGACTAGCGGGAGATACGCAGTATTTT
TRBJ1-1	NA	NA	TRBV9	CASSPPGRGTEAFF	TGTGCCAGCAGCCCACCTGGGAGGGGCACTGAAGCTTTCTTT
TRBJ1-2	NA	NA	TRBV7-9	CASSQDRANYGYTF	TGTGCCAGCAGTCAGGACAGAGCTAACTATGGCTACACCTTC
TRBJ2-3	NA	NA	TRBV5-1	CASSLTPGFTDTQYF	TGCGCCAGCAGCTTGACTCCGGGGTTTACAGATACGCAGTATTTT
TRBJ1-1	NA	NA	TRBV6-1	CASSEIVGGMNTEAFF	TGTGCCAGCAGTGAGATAGTTGGGGGGATGAACACTGAAGCTTTCTTT